A selection of T cell receptor beta chains follows, all from one sample in a study of CXCR3-negative and CXCR3-positive naive CD8 T cells. Using the 5' RACE reads, TCRdb records one entry per CDR3 protein without DNA. Reported are several thousand distinct CDR3 sequences; the ten largest clones contain roughly 1.5%. The material sequenced was naive CXCR3- CD8+ T cells from blood. Receptors originate from a human donor in good health. Some clones in this sample may be carry-over from other donors' samples. Each CDR3 is given with its conserved first and last residue. Clone size is given for some rows only: seen once, a few or many times, or a class if the clone is expanded.

>TRBV12-3/TRBV12-4|medium-sized|TRBJ2-7
CASRKSTWTSGSYEQYF
>TRBV29-1|NA|TRBJ1-2
CSVEDPFDRERSGYTF
>TRBV12-3/TRBV12-4|NA|TRBJ2-7
CASRATGGEQYF
>TRBV7-8|medium-sized|TRBJ2-3
CASSLVGPLRADTQYF
>TRBV6-5|medium-sized|TRBJ2-1
CASSYEEGDNEQFF
>TRBV28|NA|TRBJ1-2
CASSLTDTNYGYTF
>TRBV2|NA|TRBJ2-5
CASYGGETQYF
>TRBV19|medium-sized|TRBJ1-3
CASSILGGNTIYF
>TRBV21-1|NA|TRBJ2-7
CASSPSNQRQYF
>TRBV7-9|medium-sized|TRBJ2-3
CASSLTQSAAAPDTQYF
>TRBV6-5|NA|TRBJ1-5
CASRLQTGGADQPQHF
>TRBV2|medium-sized|TRBJ2-1
CASSSHRDNEQFF
>TRBV14|NA|TRBJ2-7
CASSQVTAPSYEQYF
>TRBV20-1|medium-sized|TRBJ2-1
CSAHPRDRDDPYNEQFF
>TRBV29-1|NA|TRBJ2-1
CSVDSTTGQFF
>TRBV7-6|NA|TRBJ2-7
CASSSPGTGEGEQYF
>TRBV6-1|medium-sized|TRBJ2-7
CASSLGQGLAGDYEQYF
>TRBV28|NA|TRBJ2-1
CASSLRTSTALEQFF
>TRBV2|NA|TRBJ2-7
CASRGGPYEQYF
>TRBV28|NA|TRBJ1-4
CASSLGAERLFF
>TRBV5-1|NA|TRBJ2-1
CASSPWGQGAVYNEQFF
>TRBV12-5|NA|TRBJ2-3
CASGQSQADTQYF
>TRBV11-2|NA|TRBJ2-2
CASSFSGRAGTGELFF
>TRBV29-1|NA|TRBJ2-7
CSASDRDRGYEQYF